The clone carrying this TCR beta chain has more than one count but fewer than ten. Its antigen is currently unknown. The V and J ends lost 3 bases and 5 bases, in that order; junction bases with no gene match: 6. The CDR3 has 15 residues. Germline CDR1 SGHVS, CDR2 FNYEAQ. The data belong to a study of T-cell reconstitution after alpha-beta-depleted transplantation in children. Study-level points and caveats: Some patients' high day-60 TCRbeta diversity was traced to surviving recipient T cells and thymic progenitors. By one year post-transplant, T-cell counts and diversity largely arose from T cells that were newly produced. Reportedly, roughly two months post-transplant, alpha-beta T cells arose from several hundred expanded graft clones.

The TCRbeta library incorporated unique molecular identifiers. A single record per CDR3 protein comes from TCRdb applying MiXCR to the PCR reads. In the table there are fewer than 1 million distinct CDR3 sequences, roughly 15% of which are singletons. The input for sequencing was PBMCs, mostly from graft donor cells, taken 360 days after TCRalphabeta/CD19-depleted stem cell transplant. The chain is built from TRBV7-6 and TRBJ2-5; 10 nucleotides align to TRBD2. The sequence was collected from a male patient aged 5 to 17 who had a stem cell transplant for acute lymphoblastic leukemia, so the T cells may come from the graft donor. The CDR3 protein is CASSFLAGAWETQYF. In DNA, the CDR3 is TGTGCCAGCAGCTTTCTAGCGGGAGCATGGGAGACCCAGTACTTC.